The 5 T cell receptor beta chains listed next were all sequenced from one sample in a study of PD-L1 blockade in urothelial cancer. Clones were sequenced by immunoSEQ multiplex PCR, and TCRdb holds only the in-frame ones, with some missing. The sample yields 70,000 to 75,000 clones, around 84% seen once. Here the sequenced sample was PBMCs, taken around atezolizumab (anti-PD-L1) treatment. The origin of the receptors is a man between 65 and 79 years old with urothelial cancer.

DNA of the CDR3: TGTGCCAGCAGCCAAGAGGGGGACACCTACGAGCAGTACTTC. It translates to CASSQEGDTYEQYF. The V call is TRBV4-2, the J call TRBJ2-7; D may be TRBD1 (6 bases). The germline CDR1 and CDR2 sequences are LGHNA and YNFKEQ. The ends were cut back, 0 bases at V and 2 bases at J, with 8 bases in the middle. The CDR3 has 14 amino acids.

This clone was seen just once. The chain is built from TRBV6-1 and TRBJ2-7; 10 bases are a match to TRBD2. Unmatched junction bases numbered 0, after V lost 4 bases and J lost 0 bases. This CDR3 has 14 residues. The germline gives CDR1 MNHNS, CDR2 SASEGT. CDR3 in amino acids: CASSGLAGSYEQYF. The CDR3 DNA reads TGTGCCAGCAGTGGACTAGCGGGCTCCTACGAGCAGTACTTC.

V gene TRBV18 combines with J gene TRBJ2-3; D call uncertain. Germline V gene data show CDR1 as KGHSH and CDR2 as LQKENI. This CDR3 contains 14 residues. With 1 base removed from V and 1 base from J, the gap between germline ends came to 6 bases. CDR3 in amino acids: CASSPLSGTDTQYF. The CDR3 DNA is TGTGCCAGCTCACCACTCTCGGGCACAGATACGCAGTATTTT.

This chain joins TRBV11-2 and TRBJ2-7; tentatively, D is TRBD2 (6 bases). The CDR3 loop spans 15 amino acids. V was shortened by 1 base and J by 0 bases, with 10 bases between the two germline ends. Germline assignment: CDR1 SGHAT and CDR2 FQNNGV. CDR3 coding DNA: TGTGCCAGCAGCTTAGGTGGTAGCGGCTCCTACGAGCAGTACTTC. This sequence encodes CASSLGGSGSYEQYF.

Here the CDR3 reads CASSHRQSDNQPQHF. CDR3 bases: TGTGCCAGTAGCCATCGACAGTCTGACAATCAGCCCCAGCATTTT. This chain connects TRBV19 to TRBJ1-5, with D perhaps matching TRBD1 (5 bases). The germline V gene encodes CDR1 LNHDA and CDR2 SQIVND (reference sequence). V shed 6 bases and J shed 3 bases, with 15 bases lying between them. This CDR3 has 15 residues.